A selection of T cell receptor beta chains follows, all from one sample in a study of control samples from healthy donors and cancer patients. Measured with immunoSEQ multiplex PCR; TCRdb has only the in-frame clones, and not every one. The sample records 70,000 to 100,000 clones, 90% to 95% being singletons. The sequencing input was blood. The receptors stem from a man in his fifties in good health. CDR3s include the opening cysteine and the closing phenylalanine or tryptophan. Fields, in order: D gene, V gene, clone size, J gene, CDR3 protein, CDR3 DNA. D genes are given only for firm matches. Rows give clone size only sometimes, using once, few, many, or a class for an expanded clone.

TRBD1,TRBV2,NA,TRBJ2-5,CASAPGTGGLETQYF,TGTGCCAGCGCACCCGGGACAGGGGGCTTAGAGACCCAGTACTTC
NA,TRBV10-3,NA,TRBJ1-6,CATHPRMEDPLHF,TGTGCCACTCACCCTCGGATGGAAGATCCCCTCCACTTT
NA,TRBV3-1/TRBV3-2,once,TRBJ1-2,CASSQGKPLEGYTF,TGTGCCAGCAGCCAAGGAAAACCTTTGGAAGGCTACACCTTC
TRBD1,TRBV7-9,NA,TRBJ1-6,CATRSGTATSNSPLHF,TGTGCCACCCGCAGCGGGACAGCGACTTCTAATTCACCCCTCCACTTT
NA,TRBV3-1/TRBV3-2,NA,TRBJ2-1,CASSQDLNSNNEQFF,TGTGCCAGCAGCCAAGATCTAAACAGCAACAATGAGCAGTTCTTC
TRBD1,TRBV11-2,NA,TRBJ1-1,CASSPGQGTEAFF,TGTGCCAGCAGCCCAGGACAGGGGACTGAAGCTTTCTTT
NA,TRBV20-1,once,TRBJ2-5,CSAHYGETQYF,TGCAGTGCCCATTATGGGGAGACCCAGTACTTC
NA,TRBV7-9,NA,TRBJ1-2,CASSFDYGYTF,TGTGCCAGCAGCTTTGACTATGGCTACACCTTC
NA,TRBV24-1,NA,TRBJ1-5,CATSGAGGRTNQPQHF,TGTGCCACCAGTGGTGCCGGGGGCAGAACCAATCAGCCCCAGCATTTT
TRBD1,TRBV15,NA,TRBJ1-1,CATNRGGTEAFF,TGTGCCACCAACAGGGGGGGGACTGAAGCTTTCTTT
TRBD1,TRBV5-1,NA,TRBJ1-1,CASSLTGALWTEAFF,TGCGCCAGCAGCTTAACAGGGGCCCTGTGGACTGAAGCTTTCTTT
NA,TRBV5-6,NA,TRBJ2-3,CASSSLGDTQYF,TGTGCCAGCTCTAGTCTAGGAGATACGCAGTATTTT
NA,TRBV6-5,NA,TRBJ1-1,CASSYSTAAEAFF,TGTGCCAGCAGTTACTCAACAGCCGCTGAAGCTTTCTTT
NA,TRBV6-5,NA,TRBJ1-6,CASKQAAGSPLHF,TGTGCCAGCAAGCAGGCGGCAGGGTCACCCCTCCACTTT
NA,TRBV5-1,NA,TRBJ1-1,CASTEQPNTEAFF,TGCGCCAGCACAGAACAGCCGAACACTGAAGCTTTCTTT
TRBD2,TRBV11-2,NA,TRBJ2-2,CASSWGTSAGELFF,TGTGCCAGCAGCTGGGGGACTAGCGCCGGGGAGCTGTTTTTT
TRBD1,TRBV18,NA,TRBJ2-1,CASSPPGTGMNDEQFF,TGTGCCAGCTCTCCCCCCGGGACAGGGATGAATGATGAGCAGTTCTTC
NA,TRBV18,NA,TRBJ1-4,CASSSTAATNEKLFF,TGTGCCAGCTCATCTACAGCTGCAACTAATGAAAAACTGTTTTTT
NA,TRBV5-1,NA,TRBJ1-6,CASSTSSTYNSPLHF,TGCGCCAGCAGTACCTCGAGTACCTATAATTCACCCCTCCACTTT
NA,TRBV9,NA,TRBJ1-2,CASSGDFHRVGYTF,TGTGCCAGCAGCGGGGACTTCCACAGGGTAGGCTACACCTTC
NA,TRBV11-2,NA,TRBJ1-3,CASNSLESGNTIYF,TGTGCCAGCAACTCGTTGGAGTCTGGAAACACCATATATTTT
NA,TRBV18,once,TRBJ1-1,CASSPGSMLAGNTEAFF,TGTGCCAGCTCACCTGGCTCGATGTTGGCAGGGAACACTGAAGCTTTCTTT
NA,TRBV6-5,NA,TRBJ1-1,CATSSAAKAFF,TGTGCCACCAGCTCGGCGGCGAAAGCTTTCTTT
NA,TRBV19,NA,TRBJ1-1,CASSSPASLREEAFF,TGTGCCAGTAGTTCCCCGGCATCCCTCAGGGAAGAAGCTTTCTTT
NA,TRBV2,NA,TRBJ2-4,CASSEAPGGIQYF,TGTGCCAGCAGTGAAGCCCCGGGCGGCATTCAGTACTTC
NA,TRBV10-3,NA,TRBJ1-6,CAIRDMFASPLHF,TGTGCCATCAGGGACATGTTTGCTTCACCCCTCCACTTT
TRBD1,TRBV12-3/TRBV12-4,NA,TRBJ1-2,CASSQQGNYGYTF,TGTGCCAGCAGCCAACAGGGGAACTATGGCTACACCTTC
NA,TRBV5-1,NA,TRBJ1-3,CASSSNGGNTIYF,TGCGCCAGCAGCTCAAACGGGGGAAACACCATATATTTT